This TCR beta chain was identified in a study of T cells in Graves' hyperthyroidism and ophthalmopathy (dated by TCRdb to about 2019). Some background on the complete study: Peripheral blood was sampled at the time of initial diagnosis, prior to any treatment. To identify TCR V-J signatures that set the groups apart, the researchers used a discovery cohort of approximately 98 patients, made up of roughly 45 with Graves' ophthalmopathy and about 60 with stable Graves' hyperthyroidism. An independent validation cohort of around 19 hyperthyroidism patients and approximately 15 patients who later progressed to ophthalmopathy tested prospective prediction of ophthalmopathy. The 85 to 100 discovery patients were divided at random into training and test sets in a 7:3 ratio. In addition, the study compared T-cell repertoires in thyroid tissue and in blood from six Graves' hyperthyroidism patients. Following sampling, methimazole starting at 30 mg daily was given to hyperthyroidism patients, and high-dose intravenous methylprednisolone was given to ophthalmopathy patients. The paper reports TCR Vbeta CDR3 sequencing of roughly 140 peripheral blood samples: approximately 43 ophthalmopathy, fewer than 80 hyperthyroidism and 17 progressor patients.

Stable Graves' hyperthyroidism was defined as no progression to ophthalmopathy during 18 months of follow-up. Hyperthyroidism patients were newly diagnosed, had a disease duration of under 2 months, and were aged 18 to 65 years. Exclusion was applied to patients with uncontrolled infections, other autoimmune diseases, pregnancy or lactation. Diagnoses were established on the basis of clinical symptoms, serum thyroxine and TRAb, thyroid ultrasound, and orbital computed tomography. PBMCs were separated from 10 ml of fresh peripheral blood using Ficoll-Paque density gradient centrifugation. Total RNA was extracted using Trizol reagent, and RNA quality was assessed on an Agilent 2100 Bioanalyzer. The study at large found these results: Sample size was not statistically predetermined, and investigators were not blinded to group allocation. Ophthalmopathy was separated from stable hyperthyroidism by a 13 V-J signature model, with 85% to 90% sensitivity and approximately 84% specificity obtained in cross-validation and 80%/75% obtained in testing. Blood samples also contained most of the expanded thyroid clonotypes (frequency above 0.001), which suggests that blood repertoires may reflect thyroid immune responses. In validation, the model predicted progression to ophthalmopathy with around 71% sensitivity and about 72% specificity, a median of approximately 6.7 months before onset.

Amplification of TCR beta CDR3 regions was carried out from RNA transcripts. A first-round RT-PCR of the TCR CDR3 used the HTBI primer set with the Qiagen OneStep RT-PCR kit. Libraries were constructed in a second round of multiplex PCR, after which size selection and purification were carried out. The libraries were sequenced on an Illumina HiSeq2000 using paired-end 100 bp reads. As for the original processing: SOAPnuke was used to process the raw data, with reads discarded if the reads contained adapters or uncalled bases, had a mean Phred below 15, or lacked an exact constant-primer or identifier match. COPE v1.2.5 was used to merge the high-quality paired reads, and each unique nucleotide sequence was defined as a clonotype. Clonotypes were aligned to IMGT TRBV, TRBD and TRBJ reference segments using MiTCR v1.1. Only V-J combinations with frequency above 0.0001, covering 99% to 99.2% of repertoires, were analysed. A TCS score was defined as the ratio between F50 (clonal expansion) and ExV (chaos), using BLOSUM62-based TCRdist between CDR3 peptides within each V-J. Welch's t-statistics and random forest reduced roughly 500 V-J features to 10 to 15, which were used in a naive Bayes classifier (R e1071). TCRdb applied fastp at Q25 and MiXCR to the public reads, then kept only in-frame beta chains. CDR3 protein duplicates are merged, each entry listing the most common genes and DNA. TCRdb assigned the V and J calls; the authors' analysis was not used. For this sample there are some 760,000 distinct CDR3 sequences; less than 15% appear just once. Together, the top ten hold about a tenth of the sample.

A note on this clonotype: What this receptor recognizes is not known. No clone much larger than this one lies a single base away; base qualities are absent.

Compared with germline, V lacks 3 bases and J lacks 3 bases; bases without a gene match: 17. According to the germline V gene, CDR1 reads SGHAT and CDR2 reads FQNNGV. Inclusive of the bounding cysteine and phenylalanine, the CDR3 is 19 residues long. Only the CDR3 DNA is retained, 57 bases long and in frame from the first base. This sequence uses TRBV11-2 and TRBJ2-4; 7 bases in the junction line up with TRBD2. The sample was blood. The source of this sequence is a young woman with Graves' hyperthyroidism. The CDR3 is CASSFPYSGPSVGKNIQYF. In nucleotide form, the sequence is TGTGCCAGCAGCTTCCCTTATAGCGGGCCTAGCGTAGGCAAAAACATTCAGTACTTC.